Listed here is a single TCR beta chain. The sample holds a few counts of this clonotype. Its antigen remains undetermined. No qualities accompany the bases; no much larger clone lies one base away. This record belongs to a study of blood T cells in healthy people across ages (dated by TCRdb to about 2015). In terms of the full investigation: Template switching captured roughly one uniquely barcoded TCR beta cDNA molecule per two T cells in model experiments. The study measured age-related changes in TCR beta repertoire diversity using deep sequencing normalized with unique cDNA molecular identifiers. Four age groups were formed from the donors: young (average roughly 15 years), middle-aged (around 40), aged (roughly 56) and long-lived (around 82). Using the same blood draw, the study looked at two additional independent replicas of 1 million unique cDNA reads for two donors, one aged 18 to 29 and the other aged 80 or older.

V is pared back by 0 bases and J by 0 bases, with 12 bases lying between the germline termini. The CDR3 runs 17 residues from the cysteine to the phenylalanine. This entry keeps only the CDR3 DNA: 51 bases, framed from base 1. The germline V gene sets CDR1 to MGHRA and CDR2 to YSYEKL. The paper as a whole reports these results and caveats: Observed TCR beta diversity per million T cells fell roughly linearly with age, and a significant reduction was already apparent by age about 38. Bulk unsorted PBMC profiling prevented conclusive comparison of naive and antigen-experienced compartments. Donor CMV infection status was unknown, potentially confounding age-related changes in expanded clonotypes. Estimates of total diversity based on one million sequenced T cells were considered lower bounds and underestimates. There was a strong correlation between observed TCR beta diversity and the percentage of naive T cells measured by flow cytometry. Compared with the aged group, more naive CD4+ T cells, fewer expanded clones and increased TCR diversity were shown by the long-lived group, suggesting age selection.

The library came from 5' RACE. Sequencing relied on an Illumina HiSeq 2500. A second PCR of 7 to 11 cycles was performed with a sample-barcoded 5' primer and a J-beta primer mix. A unique molecular identifier was introduced onto each TCR beta cDNA molecule by a template-switch 5' adaptor carrying 12 random nucleotides. Each sample yielded at least 3 million CDR3-containing paired-end reads. First-strand cDNA was synthesized from all RNA with the Mint cDNA synthesis kit, primed by a TRBC-specific oligonucleotide. Following uracil-DNA glycosylase treatment, all cDNA underwent a first 18-cycle PCR with the universal primers M1SS and BC2_uni_R. In the paper's pipeline: For normalization, 1 million high-quality reads were randomly selected from each sample, with every read carrying a distinct molecular identifier. Instead of being binned into consensus sequences, reads that shared molecular identifiers were thrown out. CDR3 identification, clonotype clustering and error correction used MiTCR with a Q25 quality threshold and the strictest error-elimination algorithm. A nonparametric unseen species model using Euler transformation provided a lower-bound estimate of total TCR beta diversity. Using fastp at Q25 and MiXCR, TCRdb reprocessed the public reads and kept productive beta chains. Rows merge per CDR3 protein into single entries with the most common DNA and genes. The V and J calls and clone size are TCRdb's, not the authors'. The sample includes about 800,000 distinct CDR3 sequences, with about 25% observed a single time. 3.7% of the sample is taken by the ten largest.

Donors were a few dozen systemically healthy Caucasian individuals from Russia aged roughly 6 to 90 years. Ten milliliters of peripheral blood were drawn from each donor into EDTA-treated Vacutainer tubes. Ficoll-Paque density-gradient centrifugation was used to isolate PBMCs, with at least 7 million obtained per sample. Trizol reagent was used to extract total RNA from the PBMCs, yielding at least 6 micrograms per sample. For every donor, flow cytometry on a PBMC aliquot measured the percentage of naive CD45RAhigh/CD27high T cells. These data were likewise used in another study, on T cells of mothers and their children. The second study's paper adds: Donors were nine systemically healthy Caucasian individuals: three mothers and their six children. cDNA synthesis used all of the extracted RNA, with around 1.4 ug of RNA in each 15 ul reaction. In the second PCR, sample barcodes and 2-4 random nucleotides were introduced via the M1S primer. Each mother yielded over 8.5 million TCR beta CDR3 reads and each child 3 million to 3.5 million reads. Thymic selection similarly shapes TCR recombination output in related and unrelated pairs, with minor effect from inherited differences. Normalized repertoire overlap in related mother-child pairs was always slightly higher than in unrelated mother-child pairs, but the difference was never significant. No persistent microchimeric T cell clones were detected, at a sensitivity of roughly 93 clones per million clonotypes. In the study, deep NGS was used to compare the TCR beta repertoires of mothers and children, and features distinguishing related mother-child pairs from unrelated individuals were sought. Mothers averaged approximately 40 +/- 4 years of age and children averaged about 10 +/- 4 years. After adapter ligation was performed with NEBNext reagents, the libraries were sequenced on an Illumina HiSeq 2000 with 100+100 nt paired-end reads. To prevent cross-contamination, the mother and child libraries were prepared one month apart and sequenced in separate runs. Between roughly 450,000 and 2,000,000 distinct TCR beta clonotypes were identified per donor. Naive TCR beta clonotypes were estimated from low-frequency clonotypes matched to each donor's FACS-determined naive share, without sorting.

The chain links TRBV4-1 with TRBJ2-4, with the D gene call left open. The TCR was taken from a boy aged 5 to 17 in good health. Sequenced: blood. The CDR3 protein: CASSQDPPILAKNIQYF. The nucleotides read TGCGCCAGCAGCCAAGATCCCCCTATCCTAGCCAAAAACATTCAGTACTTC.